A single sample gave rise to the 5 T cell receptor beta chains below, sequenced in a study of vaccination effects on CD4 cells after COVID-19. The protocol was immunoSEQ multiplex PCR, while the TCRdb copy is restricted to in-frame clones and leaves out a portion. The sample contains tens of thousands of clones, over 65% of which appear only once. These receptors' targets are unknown. Viral peptide pools were used in the ViraFEST assay to expand antigen-specific CD4+ T cells, and sequencing came afterward. Following culture for approximately ten days, CD4+ T cells were isolated. Prior SARS-CoV-2 infection was absent in the vaccine recipients, as shown by negative nucleocapsid antibodies. Sequenced here: CD4+ T cells from PBMCs cultured with HCoV-OC43 spike peptides, sampled before COVID-19 vaccination. As for subset: HCoV-OC43 spike overlapping peptide pool stimulation. All receptors come from a human donor who received a COVID-19 vaccine.

The genes are TRBV3-1 (or the pseudogene TRBV3-2) and TRBJ1-6; D remains ambiguous. This CDR3 has 15 amino acids. The germline V gene has CDR1 LGHDT and CDR2 YNNKEL (reference sequence). Trimming removed 1 base from V and 10 bases from J, with 14 bases in between. The CDR3 spells CASSQGEAWESPLHF. The CDR3 DNA reads as TGTGCCAGCAGCCAAGGGGAGGCCTGGGAATCACCCCTCCACTTT.

The rearrangement joins TRBV7-2 to TRBJ1-2, with 10 bases aligning to TRBD1. This CDR3 has 15 residues. V was clipped by 5 bases and J by 4 bases; unmatched bases: 7. Germline values: CDR1 SGHTA, CDR2 FQGNSA. The CDR3 sequence is CASSRTGGSFYGYTF. The CDR3 region has the DNA TGTGCCAGCAGCCGGACAGGGGGGTCCTTCTATGGCTACACCTTC.

This clone was seen only a few times. The genes are TRBV27 and TRBJ2-3; a weak D match, TRBD1 (5 bases). V lost 5 bases, J lost 1 base, and 10 bases lay in between. This CDR3 region has 14 residues. The germline CDR1 and CDR2 sequences are MNHEY and SMNVEV (reference sequence). The CDR3 region is CASSGHIRTDTQYF. In DNA, the CDR3 is TGTGCCAGCAGTGGACACATCCGCACAGATACGCAGTATTTT.

This clone appeared a few times. This chain uses TRBV18 with TRBJ2-2; the D gene is possibly TRBD2 (6 bases). V lost 4 bases and J lost 1, with 13 bases in between. Germline loops: CDR1 KGHSH, CDR2 LQKENI. This CDR3 contains 16 residues. The CDR3 DNA reads TGTGCCAGCTCACAGGGGCGGGGCAAGAACACCGGGGAGCTGTTTTTT. Translating it yields CASSQGRGKNTGELFF.

V and J are TRBV6-2 or TRBV6-3 and TRBJ2-7; 8 nucleotides match TRBD1. CDR1 is MNHEY and CDR2 is SVGEGT in the germline V gene. The CDR3 covers 15 residues. Trimming at V came to 2 bases and at J to 4 bases, leaving 7 bases not matched to a gene. CDR3 residues: CASSYGQGAPYEQYV. The CDR3 DNA is TGTGCCAGCAGTTACGGGCAGGGGGCCCCTTACGAGCAGTACGTC.